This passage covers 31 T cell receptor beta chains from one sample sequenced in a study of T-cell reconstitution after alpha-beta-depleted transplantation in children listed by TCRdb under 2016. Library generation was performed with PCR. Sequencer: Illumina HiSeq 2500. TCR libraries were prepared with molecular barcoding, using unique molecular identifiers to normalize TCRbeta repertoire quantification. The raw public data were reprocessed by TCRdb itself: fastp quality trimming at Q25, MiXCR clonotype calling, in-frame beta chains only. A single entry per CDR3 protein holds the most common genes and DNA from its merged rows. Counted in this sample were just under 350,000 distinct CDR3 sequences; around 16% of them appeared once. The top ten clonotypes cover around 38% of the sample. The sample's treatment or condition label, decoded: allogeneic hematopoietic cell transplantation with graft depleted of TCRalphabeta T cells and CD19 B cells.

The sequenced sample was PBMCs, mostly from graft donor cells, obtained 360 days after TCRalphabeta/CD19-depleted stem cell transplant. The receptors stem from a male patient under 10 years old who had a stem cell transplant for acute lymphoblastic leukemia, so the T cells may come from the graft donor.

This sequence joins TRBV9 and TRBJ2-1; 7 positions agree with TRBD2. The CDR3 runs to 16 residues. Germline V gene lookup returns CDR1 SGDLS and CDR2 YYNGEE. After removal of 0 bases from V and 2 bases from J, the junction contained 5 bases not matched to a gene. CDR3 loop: CASSVVTSATYNEQFF. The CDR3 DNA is TGTGCCAGCAGCGTAGTTACTAGCGCTACCTACAATGAGCAGTTCTTC.

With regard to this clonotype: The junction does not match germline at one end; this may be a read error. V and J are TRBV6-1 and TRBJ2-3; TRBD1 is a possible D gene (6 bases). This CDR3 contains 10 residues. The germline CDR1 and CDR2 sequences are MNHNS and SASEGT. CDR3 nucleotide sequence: TGTGCCAGCGAGGGATCGGACAGTCATTTT. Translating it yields CASEGSDSHF.

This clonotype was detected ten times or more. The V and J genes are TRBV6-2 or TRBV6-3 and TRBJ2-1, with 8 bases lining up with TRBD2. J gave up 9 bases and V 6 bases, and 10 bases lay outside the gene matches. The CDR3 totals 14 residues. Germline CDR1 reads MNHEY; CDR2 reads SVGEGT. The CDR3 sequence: CASRRPGLGFEQFF. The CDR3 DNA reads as TGTGCCAGCAGAAGGCCGGGACTAGGATTTGAGCAGTTCTTC.

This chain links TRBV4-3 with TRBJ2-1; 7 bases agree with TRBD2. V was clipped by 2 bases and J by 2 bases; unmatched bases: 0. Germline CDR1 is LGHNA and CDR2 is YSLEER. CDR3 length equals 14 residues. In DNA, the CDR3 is TGCGCCAGCAGCCAAAGCGGGGCCTACAATGAGCAGTTCTTC. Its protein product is CASSQSGAYNEQFF.

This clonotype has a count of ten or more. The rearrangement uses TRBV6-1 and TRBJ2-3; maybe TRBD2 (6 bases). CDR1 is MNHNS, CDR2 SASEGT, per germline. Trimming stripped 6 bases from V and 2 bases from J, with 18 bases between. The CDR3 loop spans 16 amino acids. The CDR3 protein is CASSSGSGFLTDTQYF. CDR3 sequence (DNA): TGTGCCAGCAGCTCCGGGAGCGGGTTCCTCACAGATACGCAGTATTTT.

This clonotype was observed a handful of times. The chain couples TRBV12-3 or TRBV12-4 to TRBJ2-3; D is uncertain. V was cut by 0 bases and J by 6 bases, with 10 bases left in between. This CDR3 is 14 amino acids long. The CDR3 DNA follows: TGTGCCAGCAGTTTAGCAGGACCGAGGGATACGCAGTATTTT. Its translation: CASSLAGPRDTQYF.

CDR3 nucleotides: TGTGCCAGCAGCAACGCAGACAGGGGAGTTGGTAATTCACCCCTCCACTTT. It is translated as CASSNADRGVGNSPLHF. The J gene is TRBJ1-6, the V gene TRBV11-2; 8 bases are shared with TRBD1. The germline CDR1 and CDR2 sequences are SGHAT and FQNNGV. CDR3 length equals 17 residues. The trim removed 5 bases at V and 6 bases at J, leaving 12 bases unmatched.

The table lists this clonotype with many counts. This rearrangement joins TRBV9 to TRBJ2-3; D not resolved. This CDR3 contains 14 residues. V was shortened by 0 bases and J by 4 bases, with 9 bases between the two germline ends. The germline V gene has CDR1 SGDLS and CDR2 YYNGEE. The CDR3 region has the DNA TGTGCCAGCAGCGTAGACGAGATGGCAGATACGCAGTATTTT. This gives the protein CASSVDEMADTQYF.

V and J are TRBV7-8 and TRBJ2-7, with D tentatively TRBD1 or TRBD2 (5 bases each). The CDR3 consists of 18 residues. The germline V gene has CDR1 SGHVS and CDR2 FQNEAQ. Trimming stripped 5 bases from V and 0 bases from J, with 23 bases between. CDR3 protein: CASSPWDGAERSSYEQYF. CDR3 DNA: TGTGCCAGCAGCCCCTGGGACGGCGCCGAAAGGAGCTCCTACGAGCAGTACTTC.

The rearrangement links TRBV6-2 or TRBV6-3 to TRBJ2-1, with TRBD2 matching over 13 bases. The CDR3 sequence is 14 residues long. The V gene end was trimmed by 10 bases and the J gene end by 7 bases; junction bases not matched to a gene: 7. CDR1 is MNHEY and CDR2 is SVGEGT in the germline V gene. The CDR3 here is CATRLAGGLNEQFF. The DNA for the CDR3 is TGTGCCACACGACTAGCGGGAGGATTGAATGAGCAGTTCTTC.

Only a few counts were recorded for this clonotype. The CDR3 loop is CATTSGGRYNEQFF. CDR3 nucleotide sequence: TGTGCCACCACCTCGGGAGGCCGCTACAATGAGCAGTTCTTC. The rearrangement joins TRBV12-3 or TRBV12-4 to TRBJ2-1; TRBD2 agrees at 7 bases. The V segment lost 10 bases and the J segment 3 bases; nucleotides outside the gene matches: 9. This CDR3 region has 14 residues.

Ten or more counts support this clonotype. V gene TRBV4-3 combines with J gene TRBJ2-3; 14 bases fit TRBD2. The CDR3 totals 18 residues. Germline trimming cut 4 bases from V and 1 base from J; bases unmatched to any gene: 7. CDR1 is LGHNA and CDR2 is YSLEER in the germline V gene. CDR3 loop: CASSPAGTSGRGTDTQYF. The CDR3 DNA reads TGCGCCAGCAGCCCTGCCGGGACTAGCGGGAGAGGCACAGATACGCAGTATTTT.

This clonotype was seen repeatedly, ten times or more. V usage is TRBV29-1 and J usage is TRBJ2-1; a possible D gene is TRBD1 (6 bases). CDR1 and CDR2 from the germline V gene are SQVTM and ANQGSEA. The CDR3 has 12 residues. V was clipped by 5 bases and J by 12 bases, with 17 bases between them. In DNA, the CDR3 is TGCAGCGTTATCAGGGGTCGGGCTGGGCAGTTCTTC. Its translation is CSVIRGRAGQFF.

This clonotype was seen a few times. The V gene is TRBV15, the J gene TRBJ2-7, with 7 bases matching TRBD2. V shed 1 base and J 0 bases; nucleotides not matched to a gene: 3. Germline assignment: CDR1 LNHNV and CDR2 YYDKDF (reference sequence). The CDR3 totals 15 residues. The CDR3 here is CATSRGGGFSYEQYF. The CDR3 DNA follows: TGTGCCACCAGCAGAGGCGGGGGTTTCTCCTACGAGCAGTACTTC.

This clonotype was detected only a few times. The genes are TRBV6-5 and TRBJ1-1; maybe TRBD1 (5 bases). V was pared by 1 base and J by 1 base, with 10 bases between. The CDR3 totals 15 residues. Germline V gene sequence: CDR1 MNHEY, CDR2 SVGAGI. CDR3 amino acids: CASSYFWGKNTEAFF. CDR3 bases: TGTGCCAGCAGTTACTTTTGGGGGAAGAACACTGAAGCTTTCTTT.

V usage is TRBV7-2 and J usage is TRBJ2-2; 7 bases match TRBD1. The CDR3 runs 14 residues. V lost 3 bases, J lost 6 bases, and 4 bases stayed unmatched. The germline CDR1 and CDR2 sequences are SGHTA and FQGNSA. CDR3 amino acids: CASSFLRGSGELFF. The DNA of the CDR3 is TGTGCCAGCAGCTTTCTCAGGGGGTCCGGGGAGCTGTTTTTT.

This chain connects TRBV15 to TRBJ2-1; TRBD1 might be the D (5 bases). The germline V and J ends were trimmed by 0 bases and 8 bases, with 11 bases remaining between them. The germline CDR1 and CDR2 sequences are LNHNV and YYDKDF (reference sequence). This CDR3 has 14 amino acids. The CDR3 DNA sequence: TGTGCCACCAGCAGAGATGGGGCCCTCTATGAGCAGTTCTTC. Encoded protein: CATSRDGALYEQFF. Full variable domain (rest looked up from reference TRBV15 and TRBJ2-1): DAMVIQNPRYQVTQFGKPVTLSCSQTLNHNVMYWYQQKSSQAPKLLFHYYDKDFNNEADTPDNFQSRRPNTSFCFLDIRSPGLGDTAMYLCATSRDGALYEQFFGPGTRLTVL.

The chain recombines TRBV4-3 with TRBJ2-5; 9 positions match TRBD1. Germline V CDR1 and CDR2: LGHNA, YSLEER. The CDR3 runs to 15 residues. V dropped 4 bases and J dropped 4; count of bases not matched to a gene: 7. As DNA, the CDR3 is TGCGCCAGCAGCCGGGGGACAGGGAATCGAGAGACCCAGTACTTC. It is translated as CASSRGTGNRETQYF.

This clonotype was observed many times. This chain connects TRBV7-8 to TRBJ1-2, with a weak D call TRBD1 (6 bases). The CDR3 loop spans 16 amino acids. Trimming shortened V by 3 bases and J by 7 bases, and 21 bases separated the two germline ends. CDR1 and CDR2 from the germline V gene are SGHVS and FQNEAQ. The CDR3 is CASSFDRITGASGYTF. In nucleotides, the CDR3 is TGTGCCAGCAGCTTCGACCGGATTACGGGGGCGAGTGGCTACACCTTC.

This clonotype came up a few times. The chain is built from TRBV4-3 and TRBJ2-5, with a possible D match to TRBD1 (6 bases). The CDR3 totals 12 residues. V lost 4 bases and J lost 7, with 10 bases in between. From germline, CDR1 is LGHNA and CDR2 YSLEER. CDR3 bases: TGCGCCAGCAGCCTAGTAGGGGGGACCCAGTACTTC. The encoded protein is CASSLVGGTQYF.

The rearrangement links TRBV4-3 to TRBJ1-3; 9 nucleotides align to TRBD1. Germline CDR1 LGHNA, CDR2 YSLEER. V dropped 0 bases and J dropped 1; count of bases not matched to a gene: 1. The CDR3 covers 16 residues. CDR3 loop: CASSQDGTGSGNTIYF. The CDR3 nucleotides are TGCGCCAGCAGCCAAGACGGGACAGGGTCTGGAAACACCATATATTTT.

The CDR3 region has the DNA TGTGCCAGCAGTTTTCTACAGGGGGCTAACTATGGCTACACCTTC. It translates to CASSFLQGANYGYTF. The chain uses TRBV12-3 or TRBV12-4 and TRBJ1-2; 8 positions agree with TRBD1. The CDR3 spans 15 residues. V lost 3 bases, J lost 0 bases, and 3 bases stayed unmatched.

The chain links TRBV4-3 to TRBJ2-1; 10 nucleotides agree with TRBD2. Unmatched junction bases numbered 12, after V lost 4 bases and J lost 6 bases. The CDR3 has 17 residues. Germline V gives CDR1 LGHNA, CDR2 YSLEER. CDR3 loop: CASSLSRTSGKSNEQFF. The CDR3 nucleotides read TGCGCCAGCAGCCTCTCGCGCACTAGCGGGAAAAGCAATGAGCAGTTCTTC.

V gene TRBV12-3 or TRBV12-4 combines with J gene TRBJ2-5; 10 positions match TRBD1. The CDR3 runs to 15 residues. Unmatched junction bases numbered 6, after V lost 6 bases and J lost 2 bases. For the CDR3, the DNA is TGTGCCAGCAGCCTGACAGGGGGCCGACAAGAGACCCAGTACTTC. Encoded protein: CASSLTGGRQETQYF.

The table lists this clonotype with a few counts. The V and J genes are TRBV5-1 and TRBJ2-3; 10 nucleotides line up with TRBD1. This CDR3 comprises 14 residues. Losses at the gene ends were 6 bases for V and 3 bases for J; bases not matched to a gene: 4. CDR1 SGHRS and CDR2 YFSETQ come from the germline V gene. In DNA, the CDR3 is TGCGCCAGCACAGGGGGACAGGGGACAGATACGCAGTATTTT. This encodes CASTGGQGTDTQYF.

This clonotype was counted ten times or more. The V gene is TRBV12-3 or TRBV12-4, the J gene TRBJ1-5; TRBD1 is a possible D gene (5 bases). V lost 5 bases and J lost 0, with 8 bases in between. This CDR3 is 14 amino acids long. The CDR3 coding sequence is TGTGCCAGCAGTCAGGGAAGTAGCAATCAGCCCCAGCATTTT. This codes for CASSQGSSNQPQHF.

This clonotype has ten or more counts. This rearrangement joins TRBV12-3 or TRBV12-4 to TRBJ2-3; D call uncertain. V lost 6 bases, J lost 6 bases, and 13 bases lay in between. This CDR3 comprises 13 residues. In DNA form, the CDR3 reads TGTGCCAGCAGCCGGTACCCCAGGGATACGCAGTATTTT. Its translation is CASSRYPRDTQYF.

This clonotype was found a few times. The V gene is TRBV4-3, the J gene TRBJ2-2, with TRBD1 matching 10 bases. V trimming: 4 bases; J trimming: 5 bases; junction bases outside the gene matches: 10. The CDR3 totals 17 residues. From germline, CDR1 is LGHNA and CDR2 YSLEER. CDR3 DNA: TGCGCCAGCAGCCCCTGGGACGGGACAGGGGATACCGGGGAGCTGTTTTTT. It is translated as CASSPWDGTGDTGELFF.

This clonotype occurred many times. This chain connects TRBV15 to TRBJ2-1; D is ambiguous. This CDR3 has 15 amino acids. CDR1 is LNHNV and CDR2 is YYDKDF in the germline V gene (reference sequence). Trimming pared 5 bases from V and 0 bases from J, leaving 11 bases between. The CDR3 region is CATSLDPSSYNEQFF. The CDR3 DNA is TGTGCCACCAGCCTCGACCCGAGCTCCTACAATGAGCAGTTCTTC.

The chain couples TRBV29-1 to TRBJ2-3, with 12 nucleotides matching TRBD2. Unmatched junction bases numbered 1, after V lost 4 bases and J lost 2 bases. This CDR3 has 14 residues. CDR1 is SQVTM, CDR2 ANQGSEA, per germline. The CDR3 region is CSVGLAGATDTQYF. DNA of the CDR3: TGCAGCGTTGGACTAGCGGGAGCCACAGATACGCAGTATTTT.

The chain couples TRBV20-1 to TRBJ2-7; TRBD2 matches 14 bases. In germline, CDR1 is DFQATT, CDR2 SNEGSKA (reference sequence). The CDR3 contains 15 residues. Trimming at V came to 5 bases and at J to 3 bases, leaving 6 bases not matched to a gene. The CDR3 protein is CSAWGLAGVIYEQYF. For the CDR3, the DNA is TGCAGTGCTTGGGGACTAGCGGGAGTTATCTACGAGCAGTACTTC.